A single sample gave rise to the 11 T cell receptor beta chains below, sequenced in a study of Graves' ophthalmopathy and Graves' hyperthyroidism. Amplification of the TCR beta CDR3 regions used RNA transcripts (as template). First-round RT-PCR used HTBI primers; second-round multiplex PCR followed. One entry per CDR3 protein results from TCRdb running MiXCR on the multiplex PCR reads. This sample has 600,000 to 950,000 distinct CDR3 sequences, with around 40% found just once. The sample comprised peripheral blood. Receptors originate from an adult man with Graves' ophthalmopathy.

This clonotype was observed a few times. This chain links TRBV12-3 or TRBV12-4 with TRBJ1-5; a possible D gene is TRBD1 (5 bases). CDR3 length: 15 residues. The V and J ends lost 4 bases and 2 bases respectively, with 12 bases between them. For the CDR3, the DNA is TGTGCCAGCAGTTCTGGGGGAGGCGGCAATCAGCCCCAGCATTTT. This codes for CASSSGGGGNQPQHF.

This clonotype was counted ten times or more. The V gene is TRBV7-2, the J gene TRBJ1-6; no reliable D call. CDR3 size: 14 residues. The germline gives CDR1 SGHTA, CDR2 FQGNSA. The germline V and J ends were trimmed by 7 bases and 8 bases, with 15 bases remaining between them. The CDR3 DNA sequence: TGTGCCAGCAAGTGGGCCGGGGAGGATTCACCCCTCCACTTT. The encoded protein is CASKWAGEDSPLHF.

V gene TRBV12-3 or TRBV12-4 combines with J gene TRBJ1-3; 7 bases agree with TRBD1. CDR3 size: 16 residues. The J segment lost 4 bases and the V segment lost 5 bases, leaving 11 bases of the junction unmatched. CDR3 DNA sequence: TGTGCCAGCAGTCCTGGGACAGTTGTGACAGGAAACACCATATATTTT. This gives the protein CASSPGTVVTGNTIYF.

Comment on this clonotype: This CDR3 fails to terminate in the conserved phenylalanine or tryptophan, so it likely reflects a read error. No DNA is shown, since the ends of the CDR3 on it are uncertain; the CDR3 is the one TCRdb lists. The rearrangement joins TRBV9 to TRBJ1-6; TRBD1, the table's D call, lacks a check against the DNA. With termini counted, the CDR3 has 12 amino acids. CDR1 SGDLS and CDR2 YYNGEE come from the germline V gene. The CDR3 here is CASSVVTGGSSS.

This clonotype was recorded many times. In DNA form, the CDR3 reads TGTGCCAGCACGATCCGGGGGACCCAGTACTTC. The encoded protein is CASTIRGTQYF. V usage is TRBV2 and J usage is TRBJ2-5; a weak D match, TRBD2 (5 bases). Trimming took off 7 bases at V and 7 bases at J, with 10 bases between the two ends. This CDR3 has 11 amino acids. In germline, CDR1 is SNHLY, CDR2 FYNNEI.

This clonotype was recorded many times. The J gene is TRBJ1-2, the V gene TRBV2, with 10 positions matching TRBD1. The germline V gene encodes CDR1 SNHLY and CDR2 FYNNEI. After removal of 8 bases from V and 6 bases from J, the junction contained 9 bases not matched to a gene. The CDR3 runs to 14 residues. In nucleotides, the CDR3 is TGTGCCAGCGGGGAAGACAGGGGGCTTAATGGCTACACCTTC. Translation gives CASGEDRGLNGYTF.

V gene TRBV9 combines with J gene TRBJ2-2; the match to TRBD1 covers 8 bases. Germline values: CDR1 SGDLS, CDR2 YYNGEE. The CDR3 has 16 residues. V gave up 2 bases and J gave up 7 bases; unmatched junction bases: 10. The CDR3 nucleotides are TGTGCCAGCAGCGTTACCCTAGGACAGGGAATCGGGGAGCTGTTTTTT. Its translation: CASSVTLGQGIGELFF.

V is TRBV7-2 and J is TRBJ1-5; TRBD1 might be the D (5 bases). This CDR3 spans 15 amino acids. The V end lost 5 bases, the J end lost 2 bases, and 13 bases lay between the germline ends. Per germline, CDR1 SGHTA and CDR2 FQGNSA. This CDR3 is CASSPVVGGNQPQHF. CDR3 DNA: TGTGCCAGCAGCCCAGTGGTAGGGGGCAATCAGCCCCAGCATTTT.

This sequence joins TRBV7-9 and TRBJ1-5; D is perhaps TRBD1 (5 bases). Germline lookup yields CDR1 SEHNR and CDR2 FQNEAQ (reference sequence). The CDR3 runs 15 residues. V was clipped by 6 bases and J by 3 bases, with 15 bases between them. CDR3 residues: CASSPSGEYNQPQHF. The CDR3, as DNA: TGTGCCAGCAGTCCCTCGGGGGAATACAATCAGCCCCAGCATTTT.

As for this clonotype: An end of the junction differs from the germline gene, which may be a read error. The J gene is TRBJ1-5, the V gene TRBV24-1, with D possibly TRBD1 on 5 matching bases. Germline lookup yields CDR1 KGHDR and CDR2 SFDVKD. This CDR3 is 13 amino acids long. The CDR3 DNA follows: TGTGCCAGCAGTGACAGCTCACATCAGCCCCAGCATTTT. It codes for CASSDSSHQPQHF.

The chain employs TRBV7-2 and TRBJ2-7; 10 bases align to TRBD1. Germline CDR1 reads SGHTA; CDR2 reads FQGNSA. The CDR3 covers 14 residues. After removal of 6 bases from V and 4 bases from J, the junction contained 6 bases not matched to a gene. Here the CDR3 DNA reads TGTGCCAGCAGTGACAGGGGGCTAATATACGAGCAGTACTTC. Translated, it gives CASSDRGLIYEQYF.